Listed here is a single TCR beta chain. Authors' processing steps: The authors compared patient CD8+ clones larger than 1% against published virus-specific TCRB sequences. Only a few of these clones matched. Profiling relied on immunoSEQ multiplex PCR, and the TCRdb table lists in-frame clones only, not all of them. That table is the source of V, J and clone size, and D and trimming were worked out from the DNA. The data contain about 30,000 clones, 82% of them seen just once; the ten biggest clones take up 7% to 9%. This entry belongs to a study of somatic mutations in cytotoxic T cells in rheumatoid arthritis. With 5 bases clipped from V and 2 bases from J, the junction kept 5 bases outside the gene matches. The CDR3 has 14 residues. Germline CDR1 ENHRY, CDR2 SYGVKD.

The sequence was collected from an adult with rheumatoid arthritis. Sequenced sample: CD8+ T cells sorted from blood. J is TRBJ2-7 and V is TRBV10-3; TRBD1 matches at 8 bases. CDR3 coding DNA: TGTGCCATCAGTCCGACAGGGGCTACCTACGAGCAGTACTTC. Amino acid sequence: CAISPTGATYEQYF.